Listed here are 21 T cell receptor beta chains from one sample, sequenced in a study of long-term antiretroviral therapy in people with HIV. Investigators performed immunoSEQ version v3.0 at survey level. Generated by immunoSEQ multiplex PCR, the TCRdb table keeps only in-frame clones and is missing some. The table lists tens of thousands of clones, roughly 84% of them singletons. The specimen was unsorted PBMCs, collected 3 years after starting antiretroviral therapy. The receptor set was obtained from a man in his forties or fifties with HIV.

This chain links TRBV2 with TRBJ1-4; 8 bases map to TRBD1. Germline CDR1 is SNHLY and CDR2 is FYNNEI. The trim removed 10 bases at V and 4 bases at J, leaving 8 bases unmatched. The CDR3 spans 14 residues. The CDR3 region is CAIIPTGDNEKLFF. Here the CDR3 DNA reads TGTGCCATTATTCCGACAGGGGATAATGAAAAACTGTTTTTT.

This chain links TRBV19 with TRBJ2-1, with 11 bases that match TRBD2. V dropped 4 bases and J dropped 1; count of bases not matched to a gene: 0. This CDR3 has 15 amino acids. Per germline, CDR1 LNHDA and CDR2 SQIVND (reference sequence). The CDR3 region is CASSTSGRSYNEQFF. In DNA form, the CDR3 reads TGTGCCAGTAGTACTAGCGGGAGGTCCTACAATGAGCAGTTCTTC.

V usage is TRBV14 and J usage is TRBJ2-7; D is ambiguous. Per the germline V gene, CDR1 is SGHDN and CDR2 is FVKESK. V was trimmed by 4 bases and J by 5 bases, leaving 12 bases between them. The CDR3 has 13 amino acids. The CDR3 loop reads CASSPWASHEQYF. Here the CDR3 DNA reads TGTGCCAGCAGCCCGTGGGCGTCCCACGAGCAGTACTTC.

The chain uses TRBV28 and TRBJ1-5; D gene unclear. V was shortened by 3 bases and J by 4 bases, with 7 bases between the two germline ends. CDR3 length: 13 amino acids. Germline loops: CDR1 MDHEN, CDR2 SYDVKM. This CDR3 reads CASSLVGNQPQHF. The CDR3 DNA reads TGTGCCAGCAGTTTGGTAGGGAATCAGCCCCAGCATTTT.

The chain has TRBV5-1 and TRBJ2-4, with unresolved D. V lost 1 base, J lost 2 bases, and 10 bases lay in between. CDR1 and CDR2 (germline): SGHRS, YFSETQ. The CDR3 runs to 15 residues. The CDR3 DNA sequence: TGCGCCAGCAGCTTGACAGCAACGTCCAAAAACATTCAGTACTTC. Amino acids: CASSLTATSKNIQYF.

The gene calls are TRBV19 and TRBJ2-5; D may be TRBD1 (6 bases). The germline V gene encodes CDR1 LNHDA and CDR2 SQIVND (reference sequence). This CDR3 comprises 14 residues. V gave up 4 bases and J gave up 2 bases, with 11 bases separating them. As DNA, the CDR3 is TGTGCCAGTAGTAGATGGGGGCAGCAAGAGACCCAGTACTTC. Protein: CASSRWGQQETQYF.

The chain links TRBV5-4 to TRBJ2-2, with 9 bases aligning to TRBD2. The CDR3 loop spans 14 amino acids. Trimming took 0 bases from V and 7 from J; bases not matched to a gene: 1. From germline, CDR1 is SGHNT and CDR2 YYREEE (reference sequence). The CDR3 reads CASSLVLAGGELFF. CDR3 sequence (DNA): TGTGCCAGCAGCTTGGTACTAGCGGGCGGGGAGCTGTTTTTT.

This rearrangement joins TRBV7-2 to TRBJ2-3; 12 bases agree with TRBD2. Losses at the gene ends were 1 base for V and 2 bases for J; bases not matched to a gene: 10. The CDR3 has 19 amino acids. Germline CDR1 and CDR2: SGHTA and FQGNSA. The CDR3 spells CASSLGATLAGGFTDTQYF. The CDR3 region has the DNA TGTGCCAGCAGCTTAGGCGCTACTCTAGCGGGGGGGTTCACAGATACGCAGTATTTT.

CDR3 loop: CASSLSNIGLADTYEQYF. CDR3 sequence (DNA): TGTGCCAGCAGTTTATCGAATATAGGCCTAGCGGACACCTACGAGCAGTACTTC. The chain joins TRBV27 to TRBJ2-7; 7 nucleotides line up with TRBD2. From germline, CDR1 is MNHEY and CDR2 SMNVEV (reference sequence). Trimming cost V 0 bases and J 2 bases; bases outside gene matches: 13. The CDR3 covers 18 residues.

This clone was counted once. V usage is TRBV5-7 and J usage is TRBJ1-1, with 9 positions matching TRBD1. TRBV5-7 qualifies as an ORF whose function is uncertain. Unmatched junction bases numbered 6, after V lost 0 bases and J lost 3 bases. This CDR3 spans 16 amino acids. CDR3 in DNA: TGTGCCAGCAGCTTGGTTAGGGGGACAGGGCACACTGAAGCTTTCTTT. Translated, it gives CASSLVRGTGHTEAFF.

The CDR3 region is CASSQARGHWDRGETQYF. The CDR3 nucleotides read TGCGCCAGCAGCCAAGCCCGCGGGCACTGGGACCGAGGGGAGACCCAGTACTTC. The rearrangement links TRBV4-1 to TRBJ2-5; D possibly matches TRBD1 or TRBD2 (5 bases each). Germline values: CDR1 MGHRA, CDR2 YSYEKL. The CDR3 runs to 18 residues. Trimming pared 1 base from V and 5 bases from J, leaving 23 bases between.

This clone appeared a few times. The rearrangement uses TRBV5-4 and TRBJ2-2, with D perhaps TRBD2 (5 bases). This CDR3 has 14 residues. Trimming took 4 bases from V and 6 from J, leaving 13 bases between them. The germline CDR1 and CDR2 sequences are SGHNT and YYREEE (reference sequence). The CDR3 bases are TGTGCCAGCAGCCCATTCGACGGGGCCGGGGAGCTGTTTTTT. Protein product: CASSPFDGAGELFF. Using reference TRBV5-4 and TRBJ2-2 for the parts outside the CDR3, the full variable domain is ETGVTQSPTHLIKTRGQQVTLRCSSQSGHNTVSWYQQALGQGPQFIFQYYREEENGRGNFPPRFSGLQFPNYSSELNVNALELDDSALYLCASSPFDGAGELFFGEGSRLTVL.

The rearrangement joins TRBV7-9 to TRBJ1-1, with D perhaps matching TRBD1 (5 bases). Looked up from germline, CDR1 is SEHNR and CDR2 is FQNEAQ (reference sequence). The CDR3 is 15 residues long. Trimming removed 3 bases at V and 3 bases at J, with 14 bases between. The CDR3 bases are TGTGCCAGCAGCTTTTATGGGGAGGGGCACACTGAAGCTTTCTTT. Translated, it gives CASSFYGEGHTEAFF. Full variable domain (missing parts from reference TRBV7-9 and TRBJ1-1): DTGVSQNPRHKITKRGQNVTFRCDPISEHNRLYWYRQTLGQGPEFLTYFQNEAQLEKSRLLSDRFSAERPKGSFSTLEIQRTEQGDSAMYLCASSFYGEGHTEAFFGQGTRLTVV.

The chain links TRBV12-5 to TRBJ2-5, with 9 bases lining up with TRBD2. V was clipped by 5 bases and J by 0 bases; unmatched bases: 10. CDR1 LGHNT and CDR2 FRNRAP come from the germline V gene. The CDR3 has 17 residues. CDR3: CASGPSPAGGYQETQYF. The CDR3, as DNA: TGTGCTAGTGGTCCGTCCCCGGCGGGAGGGTACCAAGAGACCCAGTACTTC.

This rearrangement joins TRBV15 to TRBJ1-5; the D gene is possibly TRBD1 (5 bases). Germline CDR1 reads LNHNV; CDR2 reads YYDKDF (reference sequence). The CDR3 has 13 residues. The ends were cut back, 4 bases at V and 5 bases at J, with 9 bases in the middle. The CDR3 spells CATSTGTYQPQHF. CDR3 nucleotides: TGTGCCACCAGCACAGGGACTTATCAGCCCCAGCATTTT.

This rearrangement joins TRBV4-1 to TRBJ1-4; no clear D gene. Trimming shortened V by 3 bases and J by 0 bases, and 14 bases separated the two germline ends. Germline loops: CDR1 MGHRA, CDR2 YSYEKL. This CDR3 has 17 residues. The chain's CDR3 is CASSHLPRAATNEKLFF. The CDR3 nucleotides read TGCGCCAGCAGCCACCTACCGCGGGCCGCAACTAATGAAAAACTGTTTTTT.

The V and J genes are TRBV19 and TRBJ2-3; the match to TRBD2 covers 12 bases. The V gene's germline CDR1 is LNHDA and CDR2 SQIVND (reference sequence). The CDR3 loop spans 18 amino acids. J lost 2 bases, V lost 2 bases, and 8 bases had no gene match. The CDR3 here is CASSIRLAGVGSTDTQYF. Here the CDR3 DNA reads TGTGCCAGTAGTATAAGACTAGCGGGAGTGGGCTCCACAGATACGCAGTATTTT.

The V gene is TRBV6-1, the J gene TRBJ1-5; D is unclear. CDR1 MNHNS and CDR2 SASEGT come from the germline V gene. There are 15 residues in the CDR3. V was clipped by 2 bases and J by 4 bases, with 12 bases between them. CDR3 bases: TGTGCCAGCAGTGAACTCGCGGGAGTGAATCAGCCCCAGCATTTT. Translating it yields CASSELAGVNQPQHF.

V usage is TRBV5-1 and J usage is TRBJ1-2, with TRBD1 identical over 7 bases. The CDR3 length is 17 residues. Losses at the gene ends were 4 bases for V and 1 base for J; bases not matched to a gene: 13. Per germline, CDR1 SGHRS and CDR2 YFSETQ. CDR3 loop: CASSLRSGQYINYGYTF. CDR3 DNA sequence: TGCGCCAGCAGCCTTCGATCGGGACAGTATATTAACTATGGCTACACCTTC.

The rearrangement uses TRBV14 and TRBJ2-3; TRBD1 is a possible D gene (5 bases). V lost 0 bases, J lost 0 bases, and 10 bases lay in between. The CDR3 extends over 16 amino acids. The germline CDR1 and CDR2 sequences are SGHDN and FVKESK. The CDR3 sequence: CASSQDSGHSTDTQYF. CDR3 DNA sequence: TGTGCCAGCAGCCAAGATTCTGGACACAGCACAGATACGCAGTATTTT.

V gene TRBV7-2 combines with J gene TRBJ2-5; TRBD2 might be the D (5 bases). Per the germline V gene, CDR1 is SGHTA and CDR2 is FQGNSA. V was pared by 1 base and J by 4 bases, with 25 bases between. This CDR3 contains 19 residues. The DNA of the CDR3 is TGTGCCAGCAGCTTAGGGATGTCGTACGAGACGGGAAAATTAGAGACCCAGTACTTC. It codes for CASSLGMSYETGKLETQYF.